This section outlines one T cell receptor beta chain sequence together with its context. Its antigen is unknown. The sample holds no much larger clone one base away, and base qualities are not on file. This record belongs to a study of cytomegalovirus exposure and HLA in healthy donors (dated by TCRdb to 2016 to 2017). Some background on the complete study: According to a later analysis, the 100 to 150 validation repertoires were produced on the same platform as the 700 or so repertoires of the first cohort. The study combined high-throughput TCR immunosequencing, statistical association of individual TCRs with disease status, and machine learning to predict cytomegalovirus infection status. Besides the first cohort of 666 subjects, a separate validation cohort made up of some 110 different subjects was used. The study aimed to test whether signatures of past pathogen exposure could be identified by cataloging public T cell receptors.

General findings and caveats noted by the study authors: A few of the identified cytomegalovirus-associated TCR beta chains were confirmed in vitro to be specific for cytomegalovirus antigens. In a later analysis, TCRs clustered in the first cohort were found to also tend to co-occur in the roughly 120 validation repertoires, with 94% of cluster scores above 0. The classifier was reported to diagnose cytomegalovirus status with high specificity and sensitivity in both the original and validation cohorts. The study listed 170 or so TCR beta chains as associated with cytomegalovirus. Most TCR sequences were seen in very few donors, while some public TCRs were found in many individuals. It was suggested by the authors that the approach could potentially be generalized to other disease states and immunological phenotypes. All 120 or so repertoires were used to score co-occurrence in the validation cohort in a later analysis, because that analysis had no HLA typing for the cohort.

The CDR3 runs 14 amino acids, cysteine and phenylalanine included. Left in the record is the CDR3 DNA by itself, 42 bases read in frame from the first base. Reading the germline V gene gives CDR1 SGHRS and CDR2 YFSETQ. V is cut by 4 bases and J by 5 bases, and the space between the germline ends is 15 bases. The library was produced with the immunoSEQ multiplex PCR assay. For the original study's pipeline: To diagnose cytomegalovirus status from the catalog of TCR beta chain sequences, a statistical classification framework was built. In TCRdb, the immuneACCESS table is reduced to in-frame sequences with V and J assigned. These tables do not hold every clone; where another copy was compared, an unresolved V gene accounts for under half, and the others remain unexplained. V and J calls and clone size are those listed in that table; D and trimming were worked out from the DNA. The sample data list 100,000 to 150,000 clones, and about 91% of these were observed just once. 1.5% to 2% of the sample is in the top ten clones.

The donors belonged to the validation cohort of around 130 subjects, which was separate from the roughly 670-subject first cohort. The clonotype was recovered from a man aged 18 to 35 in good health and CMV-seronegative. Sequenced input: PBMCs. Recombination linked TRBV5-1 to TRBJ1-2; no confident D gene assignment can be made. DNA sequence: TGCGCCAGCAGCCAAGAGTATTCAGGATATGGCTACACCTTC. Its translation reads: CASSQEYSGYGYTF. Reference TRBV5-1 and TRBJ1-2 genes cover what lies past the CDR3, so the full variable domain is KAGVTQTPRYLIKTRGQQVTLSCSPISGHRSVSWYQQTPGQGLQFLFEYFSETQRNKGNFPGRFSGRQFSNSRSEMNVSTLELGDSALYLCASSQEYSGYGYTFGSGTRLTVV.